This entry describes one TCR beta chain. This clone has only one observation. Its recognized antigen is unknown. Per-base quality was not reported, and no clone a single base away is much larger than it. This sample is part of a study of cytomegalovirus exposure and HLA in healthy donors (dated by TCRdb to 2016 to 2017). The study in broad terms: An earlier analysis of approximately 600 of the donors reported approximately 290 Gb of sequence data and some 100 million unique TCR beta sequences from 150 million to 200 million T cells. On average, around 230,000 unique TCR beta nucleotide sequences were sequenced per donor among a few hundred genotyped donors of the cohort, with around 19% of those sequences being non-productive. The study profiled the T cell repertoires of 666 subjects by immunosequencing and related them to cytomegalovirus serostatus. A separate validation cohort of roughly 130 different subjects was used in addition to the roughly 670-subject first cohort. An earlier analysis of fewer than 700 of the donors applied high-throughput TCR beta sequencing to assess whether each TCR beta V gene segment acted as functional or pseudogenic. A later analysis re-examined previously published TCR beta repertoires from just over 650 donors and added high-resolution HLA genotyping to investigate patterns of TCR occurrence. Class I and class II HLA loci were covered by the typing at four-digit resolution. Rather than drawing on any new phenotypic data, the later analysis identified candidate immune exposures from TCR beta sequences and the way those sequences occurred across donors. A later genetic analysis used genome-wide SNP genotypes for about three fifths of the roughly 700 donors, treating that subset as a discovery cohort. About 300 gigabases of sequencing data and approximately 85 million unique TCR sequences were included in an early release covering around 650 HLA-typed donors. The number of typed donors differed by locus: roughly 629-640 for A, B, C, DRB1 and DQB1; approximately 530 for DQA1; 606 for DPA1; and some 450 for DPB1. Donor age, sex, ethnicity and CMV serostatus were compiled alongside the repertoire data. The study was designed to test whether signatures of past pathogen exposure could be identified by cataloging public T cell receptors. Four or five DR-DQ haplotypes were handled as single units for association and clustering because linkage in the cohort was strong. To predict cytomegalovirus infection status, the study combined high-throughput TCR immunosequencing, statistical association of individual TCRs with disease status, and machine learning. The genetic ancestry cluster associated with self-reported Caucasian donors included around four fifths of the approximately 410 genotyped donors. Every discovery cohort repertoire had been produced on one sequencing platform. Results the study describes overall, beyond this receptor: Correlated functional status among segregating V segments might be attributable to linkage disequilibrium, but an unknown experimental factor could not be ruled out. Specific HLA alleles were associated with 16,951 TCR beta sequences at a false discovery rate of 0.05 in a later analysis. A cluster of highly shared sequence variants was judged likely to be a technical artifact of the sequencing pipeline. In a later analysis, HLA-associated TCR beta chains showed more clonal expansion and lower generation probabilities than non-associated chains that were equally common. A few of the identified cytomegalovirus-associated TCR beta chains were confirmed in vitro to be specific for cytomegalovirus antigens. Only TCR beta chains were sequenced in this cohort, and the absence of alpha or paired-chain data limited detectable features. In a later analysis, the rate of TCR association differed among HLA loci, with DRB1 alleles having the most associated TCRs and HLA-C alleles having the fewest. According to a later genetic analysis, donors in an Asian-associated ancestry cluster had fewer N-insertions in productive TCRs than the approximately 700-donor mean. An earlier analysis of approximately 530 of the donors showed that most TCR beta V segments appeared in productive rearrangements either about 90% or about 30% of the time, which broadly matched IMGT annotations. A later genetic analysis associated a missense DCLRE1C variant with V-gene and J-gene trimming of TCR beta chains, and an independent cohort replicated the association. In a later analysis, most CMV-associated TCR beta chains were found to appear HLA-restricted, with HLA associations seemingly driven largely by CMV exposure. A further reported finding was that TCR beta sequences accurately predicted the HLA-A and HLA-B alleles for most subjects in the first cohort. Roughly uniform sequencing depth across donors was assumed in presence/absence analyses, although this assumption may not hold. When HLA alleles, especially DR and DQ, strongly co-occurred, TCR associations were difficult to assign to individual alleles. Over 15 rarely observed V segments, including chromosome 9 orphons, were excluded from the earlier analysis of several hundred of the donors because counts were too low. CMV serostatus was the only immune exposure information available for the cohort. The authors suggested that the approach could potentially be extended to other disease states and immunological phenotypes. Most TCR sequences were seen in very few donors, while some public TCRs were found in many individuals. In a later analysis, several top co-occurrence clusters were reported to appear linked to parvovirus B19, influenza, CMV and Epstein-Barr virus. A total of fewer than 200 TCR beta chains were listed by the study as associated with cytomegalovirus. In both the original and validation cohorts, the classifier was reported to diagnose cytomegalovirus status with high specificity and sensitivity. Because HLA typing was missing for some donors at each locus, association tests included only the typed subset.

The library was made by the immunoSEQ multiplex PCR assay. For the multiplex PCR, a mixture combining 60 forward primers for TCR Vbeta segments and 13 reverse primers for TCR Jbeta segments was used. The CDR3 region of rearranged TCR beta genes was amplified from genomic DNA with a multiplex PCR assay. On the Illumina HiSeq System, the amplified TCR beta libraries were sequenced as 87-base-pair reads. Per the source publication's procedure: Across the 500 to 850 repertoires, a later analysis counted roughly 77 million unique TCR beta chains, around 10 million of which were shared by at least two donors. Raw reads were error-corrected and collapsed into unique sequences with a nearest-neighbor algorithm that merged closely related sequences to remove PCR and sequencing errors. V, D and J gene segments were assigned by aligning CDR3 sequences to IMGT reference sequences. For a sequence to be retained, at least a six-nucleotide match to both a V gene segment and a J gene segment was required. A rearrangement was called productive if the CDR3 had no stop codons and remained in frame with V and J, and every other rearrangement was called non-productive. CDR3 was defined by IMGT convention, running from the second conserved V-encoded cysteine to the conserved J-encoded phenylalanine. The earlier analysis of some 550 of the donors excluded any sequence lacking an unambiguous match to a single V gene segment. An earlier analysis of a few hundred of the donors called V segments functional above 56.7% productive rearrangements and segregating when the between-donor standard deviation exceeded 5%. A statistical classification framework was built to diagnose cytomegalovirus status from the catalog of TCR beta chain sequences. In a later analysis, V and J genes were assigned by comparing TCR nucleotide sequences against IMGT/GENE-DB human TR gene sequences. In a later analysis, CDR3 sequences and most-parsimonious VDJ recombination scenarios were assigned using the TCRdist pipeline. In a later analysis, each TCR beta chain was defined by its CDR3 amino acid sequence together with its V-gene family, and reads without a unique V-gene family were excluded. A later analysis removed 550 to 650 highly shared, low-generation-probability nucleotide sequences to deal with suspected cross-contamination and a sequencing artifact. For each public chain, a later analysis derived a clonal expansion index from normalized ranks of inferred template counts within each repertoire. Generation probabilities in a later analysis came from a VDJ recombination model fitted to out-of-frame rearrangements, and those results were checked against IGoR. In a later analysis, hypergeometric tests were used to score TCR-TCR, TCR-HLA and TCR-CMV co-occurrence, with a repertoire-size bias correction applied to TCR pairs. To estimate false discovery rates, a later analysis permuted the HLA or CMV assignments 20 times. In a later analysis, co-occurring TCRs were grouped with DBSCAN, and TCRdist sequence similarity was added when clustering was performed within HLA-allele-positive subsets. Repertoires with fewer than 30,000 or more than 120,000 public chains were left out of co-occurrence clustering, as were five repertoires with anomalous nucleotide sharing. TCRdb obtained this table from immuneACCESS and retained in-frame rearrangements with V and J assigned. These tables miss some clones; where compared with another copy, unresolved V genes account for less than half of the shortfall, and the remainder is unexplained. The V and J calls and the clone size are those of that table, but D and trimming were determined from the DNA. The sample table lists about 150,000 clones, about four fifths of them with a count of one. 2.8% of the sample comes from the top ten.

The cohort comprised 550 to 700 healthy bone marrow donors. Cohort members were all nominally healthy when sampled, although unrecorded immune exposures were likely present. The donor tested CMV seronegative and was one of the 352 seronegative cohort members. A peripheral blood sample was provided by each donor, and peripheral blood mononuclear cells were used for TCR beta sequencing. The Qiagen DNeasy Blood Extraction Kit was used to extract genomic DNA from the blood cell samples. This receptor was obtained from a man aged 18 to 29 in good health and CMV-seronegative. The source material was PBMCs.

At the DNA level, the sequence is TGTGCCAGCTCACCATCCGGGGAGAGCACAGATACGCAGTATTTT. The translation is CASSPSGESTDTQYF. The receptor chain draws on TRBV18 and TRBJ2-3; TRBD2 could be the D gene, as 5 bases match. Trimming takes 2 bases from V and 0 bases from J, and the germline ends sit 9 bases apart. From cysteine to phenylalanine, the CDR3 is 15 amino acids long. Here the CDR3 DNA is all that survives: 45 bases in frame from base 1. CDR1 and CDR2 were assigned from the germline V gene as KGHSH and LQKENI.